A single sample is the source of the 23 T cell receptor beta chains below, sequenced in a study of cytomegalovirus exposure and HLA in healthy donors (dated by TCRdb to 2016 to 2017). The library was prepared using the immunoSEQ multiplex PCR assay. The multiplex PCR relied on a mix of 60 forward primers for TCR Vbeta segments and 13 reverse primers for TCR Jbeta segments. Imported from immuneACCESS, the table was reduced by TCRdb to in-frame sequences with V and J called. These copies leave out some clones; in studies compared against another copy, an unresolved V gene accounts for under half, and the cause of the remainder is not known. The sample records some 140,000 clones, about 66% of which are singletons. In total, the top ten clones hold over 1.5% of the sample. Sequenced sample: PBMCs. The receptors come from a human donor in good health.

This chain joins TRBV6-5 and TRBJ2-2, with D possibly TRBD1 on 5 matching bases. Germline-derived CDR1 and CDR2 are MNHEY and SVGAGI. Trimming stripped 7 bases from V and 7 bases from J, with 19 bases between. CDR3 length: 15 residues. This chain's CDR3 is CASTPQLGDVGELFF. As DNA, the CDR3 is TGTGCCAGCACCCCCCAGCTAGGGGATGTCGGGGAGCTGTTTTTT.

This clone was observed once. The chain links TRBV6-5 to TRBJ2-7; 7 bases match TRBD1. From germline, CDR1 is MNHEY and CDR2 SVGAGI. The V and J ends lost 6 bases and 2 bases, in that order; junction bases with no gene match: 10. The CDR3 loop spans 15 amino acids. CDR3 in DNA: TGTGCCAGCAGGGACCGAGGGGGCCCGACCTACGAGCAGTACTTC. It specifies CASRDRGGPTYEQYF.

V and J are TRBV11-3 and TRBJ2-1; 10 nucleotides line up with TRBD2. The CDR3 covers 16 residues. V trimming: 5 bases; J trimming: 4 bases; junction bases outside the gene matches: 8. The germline V gene has CDR1 SGHNT and CDR2 YENEEA. CDR3 amino acids: CASSPRTSGNYNEQFF. The CDR3 DNA sequence: TGTGCCAGCAGCCCACGGACTAGCGGAAATTACAATGAGCAGTTCTTC.

The chain has TRBV7-9 and TRBJ2-7, with TRBD2 identical over 7 bases. There are 12 residues in the CDR3. Looked up from germline, CDR1 is SEHNR and CDR2 is FQNEAQ (reference sequence). The junction had 5 bases not matched to a gene; V was cut back by 5 bases and J by 7 bases. The CDR3 region has the DNA TGTGCCAGCAGCCACGGGGAGGGGGAGCAGTACTTC. Translated: CASSHGEGEQYF.

This sequence joins TRBV29-1 and TRBJ2-7, with 8 positions matching TRBD1. Per the germline V gene, CDR1 is SQVTM and CDR2 is ANQGSEA. Trimming cost V 6 bases and J 5 bases; bases outside gene matches: 12. CDR3 size: 14 residues. DNA of the CDR3: TGCAGCGTCGCTTGGGACGAGACAGGGGACGAGCAGTACTTC. Protein product: CSVAWDETGDEQYF.

The genes are TRBV2 and TRBJ1-5; D may be TRBD1 (6 bases). Trimming stripped 8 bases from V and 3 bases from J, with 14 bases between. The length of the CDR3 is 14 residues. The V gene's germline CDR1 is SNHLY and CDR2 FYNNEI. The CDR3 bases are TGTGCCAGCTCCAGGGACACCTCCAATCAGCCCCAGCATTTT. It is translated as CASSRDTSNQPQHF.

This clone appeared a single time. The rearrangement uses TRBV5-1 and TRBJ2-5; TRBD2 might be the D (6 bases). The CDR3 is 16 residues long. With 3 bases removed from V and 1 base from J, the gap between germline ends came to 16 bases. Per the germline V gene, CDR1 is SGHRS and CDR2 is YFSETQ. Here the CDR3 DNA reads TGCGCCAGCAGCTCCGGGGGTAGCGGAGCCCAAGAGACCCAGTACTTC. Amino acids: CASSSGGSGAQETQYF.

CDR3 sequence (DNA): TGTGCCAGCTCACAGTCCGAGGGTGATGAGCAGTTCTTC. Translated: CASSQSEGDEQFF. The J gene is TRBJ2-1, the V gene TRBV18; possible D gene TRBD2, 5 bases. The germline V gene encodes CDR1 KGHSH and CDR2 LQKENI. V lost 4 bases and J lost 8, with 12 bases in between. The CDR3 covers 13 residues. Complete variable domain (other parts from reference TRBV18 and TRBJ2-1): NAGVMQNPRHLVRRRGQEARLRCSPMKGHSHVYWYRQLPEEGLKFMVYLQKENIIDESGMPKERFSAEFPKEGPSILRIQQVVRGDSAAYFCASSQSEGDEQFFGPGTRLTVL.

This rearrangement joins TRBV11-2 to TRBJ2-2, with D perhaps TRBD2 (5 bases). The V end was cut by 4 bases, the J end by 0 bases, with 12 bases between. The CDR3 covers 16 residues. Germline V gene lookup returns CDR1 SGHAT and CDR2 FQNNGV. CDR3 coding DNA: TGTGCCAGCAGCTATCCGGGAATCGCGAACACCGGGGAGCTGTTTTTT. This codes for CASSYPGIANTGELFF.

The chain carries TRBV7-3 and TRBJ2-1; D unclear. V was shortened by 5 bases and J by 5 bases, with 10 bases between the two germline ends. Germline CDR1 is SGHTA and CDR2 is FQGTGA. This CDR3 has 13 amino acids. The CDR3 sequence is CASSASADNEQFF. In nucleotides, the CDR3 is TGTGCCAGCAGCGCCTCTGCGGACAATGAGCAGTTCTTC.

Details on this clone: The same CDR3 is also encoded by other DNA sequences in this sample. The V call is TRBV18, the J call TRBJ2-2; D is possibly TRBD1 (6 bases). The CDR3 totals 14 residues. Germline values: CDR1 KGHSH, CDR2 LQKENI. The V gene lost 8 bases and the J gene lost 4 bases, with 14 bases spanning the gap. CDR3: CASRMGQATGELFF. The CDR3, as DNA: TGTGCCAGCCGGATGGGACAAGCCACCGGGGAGCTGTTTTTT.

The chain joins TRBV4-1 to TRBJ1-5, with D uncertain. Germline V gives CDR1 MGHRA, CDR2 YSYEKL. V was clipped by 3 bases and J by 1 base, with 7 bases between them. The CDR3 length is 14 residues. CDR3 nucleotides: TGCGCCAGCAGCCAGCAGGAAAGCAATCAGCCCCAGCATTTT. Protein product: CASSQQESNQPQHF.

The chain employs TRBV11-2 and TRBJ2-1; TRBD2 might be the D (5 bases). Germline values: CDR1 SGHAT, CDR2 FQNNGV. The V and J ends lost 10 bases and 5 bases respectively, with 18 bases between them. The CDR3 has 14 amino acids. CDR3: CATLGQLADNEQFF. For the CDR3, the DNA is TGTGCCACCCTGGGCCAGCTAGCTGACAATGAGCAGTTCTTC.

The J gene is TRBJ2-7, the V gene TRBV27; no definite D call. Trimming cost V 1 base and J 2 bases, with 18 bases left between them. The CDR3 is made up of 17 amino acids. From germline, CDR1 is MNHEY and CDR2 SMNVEV (reference sequence). CDR3 bases: TGTGCCAGCAGTTTATTCCCAGGCGACCTTCCCACCTACGAGCAGTACTTC. Protein: CASSLFPGDLPTYEQYF.

This clone was counted a single time. This rearrangement joins TRBV15 to TRBJ1-1; 7 bases match TRBD1. CDR1 and CDR2 (germline): LNHNV, YYDKDF (reference sequence). V was clipped by 8 bases and J by 8 bases; unmatched bases: 14. The CDR3 spans 14 residues. CDR3 amino acids: CATGGSTGDLEAFF. Written as DNA, the CDR3 is TGTGCCACCGGGGGGAGCACAGGGGACCTAGAAGCTTTCTTT.

The chain employs TRBV15 and TRBJ2-3, with no clear D. The CDR3 covers 16 residues. Germline V CDR1 and CDR2: LNHNV, YYDKDF (reference sequence). Trimming removed 0 bases from V and 1 base from J, with 11 bases in between. CDR3: CATSRDGSLGTDTQYF. CDR3 nucleotides: TGTGCCACCAGCAGAGATGGCAGTCTGGGCACAGATACGCAGTATTTT.

This chain connects TRBV29-1 to TRBJ2-1; 9 nucleotides align to TRBD2. The CDR3 spans 15 residues. Trimming at V came to 7 bases and at J to 0 bases, leaving 7 bases not matched to a gene. CDR1 and CDR2 from the germline V gene are SQVTM and ANQGSEA. The CDR3 region is CSADGLANSYNEQFF. For the CDR3, the DNA is TGCAGCGCCGACGGACTAGCGAACTCCTACAATGAGCAGTTCTTC.

This sequence joins TRBV2 and TRBJ1-1; unclear D gene. CDR1 SNHLY and CDR2 FYNNEI come from the germline V gene. V dropped 0 bases and J dropped 4 bases, with 9 bases sitting between them. The CDR3 runs 14 residues. The chain's CDR3 is CASSEALRGTEAFF. The DNA of the CDR3 is TGTGCCAGCAGTGAAGCCCTGCGGGGCACTGAAGCTTTCTTT.

The chain has TRBV28 and TRBJ2-2; D possibly corresponds to TRBD1 (6 bases). From germline, CDR1 is MDHEN and CDR2 SYDVKM. There are 15 residues in the CDR3. V was clipped by 7 bases and J by 0 bases, with 12 bases between them. The CDR3 protein is CASTSGTPNTGELFF. The DNA of the CDR3 is TGTGCCAGCACCTCCGGGACACCGAACACCGGGGAGCTGTTTTTT.

This clone was detected a few times. The chain joins TRBV18 to TRBJ1-5, with D unresolved. The CDR3 extends over 15 amino acids. Trimming stripped 6 bases from V and 1 base from J, with 13 bases between. Per germline, CDR1 KGHSH and CDR2 LQKENI. The CDR3 DNA follows: TGTGCCAGCTCCGCGGAGCAGTTAAGCAATCAGCCCCAGCATTTT. Protein product: CASSAEQLSNQPQHF.

The rearrangement joins TRBV19 to TRBJ2-2; a possible D gene is TRBD1 (5 bases). The length of the CDR3 is 13 residues. Germline V CDR1 and CDR2: LNHDA, SQIVND (reference sequence). The V and J ends lost 3 bases and 6 bases respectively, with 8 bases between them. Written as DNA, the CDR3 is TGTGCCAGTAGTATTTTAGGGGCCGGGGAGCTGTTTTTT. The encoded protein is CASSILGAGELFF.

V gene TRBV6-6 combines with J gene TRBJ1-5; 9 bases line up with TRBD1. The CDR3 loop spans 16 amino acids. Per the germline V gene, CDR1 is MNHNY and CDR2 is SVGAGI (reference sequence). V shed 6 bases and J 2 bases; nucleotides not matched to a gene: 8. The CDR3 region is CASSNAGTGRNQPQHF. CDR3 nucleotide sequence: TGTGCCAGCAGCAACGCTGGGACAGGGCGCAATCAGCCCCAGCATTTT.

The chain joins TRBV2 to TRBJ2-5; D is possibly TRBD2 (6 bases). TRBJ2-7 matches the DNA end more closely, so the J call is doubtful. The CDR3 is made up of 16 amino acids. Germline-derived CDR1 and CDR2 are SNHLY and FYNNEI. The CDR3 DNA reads as TGTGCCAGCAGTGGGAGGGAGTTTATATTGAACTACGAGCAGTACTTC. Translating gives CASSGREFILNYEQYF.